This TCR beta chain appears in the sequencing data of a study of cytotoxic CD8 clonotypes in ibrutinib-treated CLL. Study overall: Per sample, productive templates averaged around 250,000 and productive rearrangements averaged approximately 87,000.

Using immunoSEQ multiplex PCR, the repertoire was profiled, and TCRdb retains in-frame clones only, with some absent. The sample lists hundreds of thousands of clones, about three quarters occurring once. V was clipped by 11 bases and J by 5 bases, with 12 bases between them. CDR3 length equals 11 residues. CDR1 and CDR2 from the germline V gene are MNHEY and SMNVEV (reference sequence). The source material was PBMCs, sampled after 24 months of ibrutinib treatment. The chain has TRBV27 and TRBJ2-5, with D perhaps TRBD2 (5 bases). The TCR sequence derives from a human donor with chronic lymphocytic leukemia. CDR3 DNA: TGTGCCGTACTAGGGCGGGAGACCCAGTACTTC. It specifies CAVLGRETQYF.